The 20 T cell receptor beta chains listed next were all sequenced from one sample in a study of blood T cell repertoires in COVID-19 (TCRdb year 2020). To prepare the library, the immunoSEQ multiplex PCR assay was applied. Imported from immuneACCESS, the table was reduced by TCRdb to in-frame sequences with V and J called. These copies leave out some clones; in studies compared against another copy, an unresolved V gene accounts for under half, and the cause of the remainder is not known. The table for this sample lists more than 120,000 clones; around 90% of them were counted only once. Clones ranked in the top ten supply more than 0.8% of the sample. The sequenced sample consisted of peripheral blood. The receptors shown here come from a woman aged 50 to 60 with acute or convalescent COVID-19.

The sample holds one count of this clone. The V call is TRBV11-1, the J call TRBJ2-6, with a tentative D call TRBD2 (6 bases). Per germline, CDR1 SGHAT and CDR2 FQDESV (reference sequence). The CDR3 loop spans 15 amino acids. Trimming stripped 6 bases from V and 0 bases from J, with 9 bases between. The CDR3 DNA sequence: TGTGCCAGCAGGCTGGACTACTCTGGGGCCAACGTCCTGACTTTC. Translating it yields CASRLDYSGANVLTF.

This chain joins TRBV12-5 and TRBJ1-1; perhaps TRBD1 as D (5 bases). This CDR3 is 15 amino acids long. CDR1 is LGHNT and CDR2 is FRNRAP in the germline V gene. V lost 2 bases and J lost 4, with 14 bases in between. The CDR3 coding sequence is TGTGCTAGTGGTTTGCAACGGGGGGGTACCACTGAAGCTTTCTTT. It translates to CASGLQRGGTTEAFF.

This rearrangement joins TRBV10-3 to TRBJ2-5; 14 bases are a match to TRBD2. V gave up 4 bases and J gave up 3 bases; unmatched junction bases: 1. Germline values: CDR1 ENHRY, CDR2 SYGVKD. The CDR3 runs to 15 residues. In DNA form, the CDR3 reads TGTGCCATCAGTGGGGGACTAGCGGGAGAAGAGACCCAGTACTTC. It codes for CAISGGLAGEETQYF.

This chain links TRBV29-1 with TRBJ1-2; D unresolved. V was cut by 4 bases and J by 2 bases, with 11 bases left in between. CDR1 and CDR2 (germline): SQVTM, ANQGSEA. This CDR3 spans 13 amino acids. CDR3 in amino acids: CSVAVADNYGYTF. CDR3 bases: TGCAGCGTTGCTGTAGCAGACAACTATGGCTACACCTTC.

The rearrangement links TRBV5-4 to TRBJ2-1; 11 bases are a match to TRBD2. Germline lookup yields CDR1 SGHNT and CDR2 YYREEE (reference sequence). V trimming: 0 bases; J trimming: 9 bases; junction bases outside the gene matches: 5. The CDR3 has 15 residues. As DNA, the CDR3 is TGTGCCAGCAGCTTGGGGCTAGCGGGAGGACTTGAGCAGTTCTTC. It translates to CASSLGLAGGLEQFF. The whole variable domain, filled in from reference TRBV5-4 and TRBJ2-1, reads ETGVTQSPTHLIKTRGQQVTLRCSSQSGHNTVSWYQQALGQGPQFIFQYYREEENGRGNFPPRFSGLQFPNYSSELNVNALELDDSALYLCASSLGLAGGLEQFFGPGTRLTVL.

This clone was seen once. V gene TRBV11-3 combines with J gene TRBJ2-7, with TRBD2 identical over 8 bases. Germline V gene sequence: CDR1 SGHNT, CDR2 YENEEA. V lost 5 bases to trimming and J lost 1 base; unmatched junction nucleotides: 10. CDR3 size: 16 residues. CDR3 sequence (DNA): TGTGCCAGCAGCCCTACGGGACTAGATACGTCCTACGAGCAGTACTTC. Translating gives CASSPTGLDTSYEQYF.

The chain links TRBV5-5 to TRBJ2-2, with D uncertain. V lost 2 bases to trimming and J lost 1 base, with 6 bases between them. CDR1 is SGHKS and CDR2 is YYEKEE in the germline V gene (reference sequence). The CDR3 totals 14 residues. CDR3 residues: CASSFVLNTGELFF. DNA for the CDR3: TGTGCCAGCAGCTTCGTCTTGAACACCGGGGAGCTGTTTTTT.

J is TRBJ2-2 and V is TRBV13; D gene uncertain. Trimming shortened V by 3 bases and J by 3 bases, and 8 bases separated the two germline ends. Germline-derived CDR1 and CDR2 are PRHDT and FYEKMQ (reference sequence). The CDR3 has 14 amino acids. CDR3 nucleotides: TGTGCCAGCAGCTTTAATCTAGACACCGGGGAGCTGTTTTTT. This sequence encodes CASSFNLDTGELFF.

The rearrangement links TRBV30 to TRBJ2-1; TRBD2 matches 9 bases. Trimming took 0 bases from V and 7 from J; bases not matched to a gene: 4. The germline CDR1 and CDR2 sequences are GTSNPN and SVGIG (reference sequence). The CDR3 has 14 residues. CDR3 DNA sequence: TGTGCCTGGAGTGTACTTAGCGGGAGAAATGAGCAGTTCTTC. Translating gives CAWSVLSGRNEQFF.

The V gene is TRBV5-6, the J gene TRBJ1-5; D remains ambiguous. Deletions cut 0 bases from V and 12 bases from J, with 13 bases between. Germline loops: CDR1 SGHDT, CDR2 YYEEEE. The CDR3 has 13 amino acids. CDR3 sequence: CASSLEGGWVQHF. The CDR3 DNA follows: TGTGCCAGCAGCTTGGAGGGCGGGTGGGTCCAGCATTTT.

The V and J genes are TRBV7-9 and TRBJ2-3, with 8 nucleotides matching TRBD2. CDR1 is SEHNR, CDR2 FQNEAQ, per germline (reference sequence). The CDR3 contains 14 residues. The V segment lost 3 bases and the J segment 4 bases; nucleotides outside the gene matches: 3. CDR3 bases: TGTGCCAGCAGCTTTAGCGGGATGGCAGATACGCAGTATTTT. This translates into CASSFSGMADTQYF.

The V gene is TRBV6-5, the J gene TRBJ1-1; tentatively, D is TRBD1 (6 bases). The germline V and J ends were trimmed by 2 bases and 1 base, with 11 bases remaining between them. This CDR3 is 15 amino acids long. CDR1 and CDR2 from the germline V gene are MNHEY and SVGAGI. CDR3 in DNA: TGTGCCAGCAGTTACGGGGCAGGGGAGAACACTGAAGCTTTCTTT. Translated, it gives CASSYGAGENTEAFF.

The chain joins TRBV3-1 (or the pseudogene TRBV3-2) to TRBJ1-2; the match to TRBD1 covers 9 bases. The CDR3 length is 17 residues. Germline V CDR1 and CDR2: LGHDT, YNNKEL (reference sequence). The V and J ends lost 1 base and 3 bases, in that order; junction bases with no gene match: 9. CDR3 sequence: CASSQVGQGIPYYGYTF. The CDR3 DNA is TGTGCCAGCAGCCAAGTGGGACAGGGCATCCCCTACTATGGCTACACCTTC.

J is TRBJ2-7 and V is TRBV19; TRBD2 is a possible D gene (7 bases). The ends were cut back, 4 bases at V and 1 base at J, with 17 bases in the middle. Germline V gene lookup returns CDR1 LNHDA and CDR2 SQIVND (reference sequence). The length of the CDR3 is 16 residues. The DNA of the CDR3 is TGTGCCAGTAGTACCTCCGGGGCGGGGGCTTCCTACGAGCAGTACTTC. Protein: CASSTSGAGASYEQYF.

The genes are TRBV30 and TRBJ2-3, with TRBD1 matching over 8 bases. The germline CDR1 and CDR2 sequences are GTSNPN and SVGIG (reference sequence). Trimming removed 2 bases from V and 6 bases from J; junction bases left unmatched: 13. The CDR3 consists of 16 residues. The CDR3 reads CAWSPDRGEFTDTQYF. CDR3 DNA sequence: TGTGCCTGGAGTCCCGACAGGGGCGAATTTACGGATACGCAGTATTTT.

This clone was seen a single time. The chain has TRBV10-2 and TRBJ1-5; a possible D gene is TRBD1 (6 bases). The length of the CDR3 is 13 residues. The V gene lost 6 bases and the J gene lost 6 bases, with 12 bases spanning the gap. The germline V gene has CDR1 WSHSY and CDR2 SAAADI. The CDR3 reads CASRAGAGQPQHF. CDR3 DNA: TGCGCCAGCAGGGCGGGGGCAGGTCAGCCCCAGCATTTT.

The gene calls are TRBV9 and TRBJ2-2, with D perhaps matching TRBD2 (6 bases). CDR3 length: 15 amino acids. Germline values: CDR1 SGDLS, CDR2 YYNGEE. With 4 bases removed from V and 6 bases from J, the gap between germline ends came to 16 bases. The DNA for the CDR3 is TGTGCCAGCAGCCCGCCGGGAGCGGGCGCCGGGGAGCTGTTTTTT. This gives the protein CASSPPGAGAGELFF.

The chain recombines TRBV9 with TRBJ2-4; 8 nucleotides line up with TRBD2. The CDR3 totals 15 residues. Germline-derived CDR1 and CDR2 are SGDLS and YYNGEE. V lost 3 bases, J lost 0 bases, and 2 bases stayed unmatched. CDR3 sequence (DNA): TGTGCCAGCAGCGAAAGCGGGAGAGCCAAAAACATTCAGTACTTC. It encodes CASSESGRAKNIQYF.

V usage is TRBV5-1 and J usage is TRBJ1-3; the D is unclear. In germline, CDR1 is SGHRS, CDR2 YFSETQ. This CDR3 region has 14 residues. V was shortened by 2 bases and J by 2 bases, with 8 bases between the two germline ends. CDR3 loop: CASSFEGAGNTIYF. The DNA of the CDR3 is TGCGCCAGCAGCTTCGAGGGTGCTGGAAACACCATATATTTT.

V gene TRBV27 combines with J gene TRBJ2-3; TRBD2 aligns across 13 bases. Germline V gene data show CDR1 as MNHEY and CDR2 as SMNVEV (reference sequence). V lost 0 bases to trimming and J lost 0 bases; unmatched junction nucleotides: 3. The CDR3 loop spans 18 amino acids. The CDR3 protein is CASSLSATSGGSTDTQYF. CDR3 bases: TGTGCCAGCAGTTTATCCGCGACTAGCGGGGGGAGCACAGATACGCAGTATTTT.